These T cell receptor beta chains were read from a single sample in a study of T cell repertoires in cytomegalovirus infection. No antigen has been assigned to these receptors. TCRdb independently ran MiXCR on the reads; one entry per CDR3 protein. The data contain 360,000 or so distinct CDR3 sequences, about 32% of them singletons. Here the sequenced sample was cultured PBMCs, taken from culture after CMV antigen stimulation. The source of these receptors is a human donor in good health (CMV status not recorded). Some clones in this sample may be carry-over from other donors' samples. Each CDR3 is given with its conserved first and last residue. The order of the fields is J gene, D gene, V gene, clone size, CDR3 DNA, CDR3 protein. The D gene is left open where the match is weak. Some rows mark clone size as missing; the rest say once, few, many or name a class of expanded clone.

j_gene: TRBJ2-1; d_gene: TRBD2; v_gene: TRBV20-1; abundance: NA; CDR3nt: TGCAGTCCCTTATCTAGCGGGATTGCTGAGCAGTTCTTC; CDR3aa: CSPLSSGIAEQFF
j_gene: TRBJ1-3; d_gene: NA; v_gene: TRBV7-2; abundance: many; CDR3nt: TGTGCCAGCAGCCCTACAGGGTCGGGAAACACCATATATTTT; CDR3aa: CASSPTGSGNTIYF
j_gene: TRBJ2-1; d_gene: TRBD2; v_gene: TRBV11-2; abundance: NA; CDR3nt: TGTGCCAGCAGGCCCTCCGGGCGGGGGGCCTACAATGAGCAGTTCTTC; CDR3aa: CASRPSGRGAYNEQFF
j_gene: TRBJ2-7; d_gene: TRBD2; v_gene: TRBV7-6; abundance: NA; CDR3nt: TGTGCCAGCAGCTTGACGACGGGACTAGCGGGCTCCTACGAGCAGTACTTC; CDR3aa: CASSLTTGLAGSYEQYF
j_gene: TRBJ1-1; d_gene: TRBD1; v_gene: TRBV29-1; abundance: once; CDR3nt: TGCAGCGTTGTAGGAACAGGGGAGCCCGAAGCTTTCTTT; CDR3aa: CSVVGTGEPEAFF
j_gene: TRBJ2-1; d_gene: NA; v_gene: TRBV2; abundance: NA; CDR3nt: TGTGCCAGCAGACCGGAACATGAGCAGTTCTTC; CDR3aa: CASRPEHEQFF
j_gene: TRBJ2-5; d_gene: NA; v_gene: TRBV28; abundance: NA; CDR3nt: TGTGCCAGCAGTTCCCCACTAGAGAAAGAGACCCAGTACTTC; CDR3aa: CASSSPLEKETQYF
j_gene: TRBJ2-1; d_gene: TRBD2; v_gene: TRBV12-5; abundance: few; CDR3nt: TGTGCTAGTGGTTTATCTCAAATAGCGGGAGGGTTTCTCTATGAGCAGTTCTTC; CDR3aa: CASGLSQIAGGFLYEQFF
j_gene: TRBJ1-2; d_gene: NA; v_gene: TRBV9; abundance: NA; CDR3nt: TGTGCCAGCAGCGTAGCATGGGGGGACTATGGCTACACCTTC; CDR3aa: CASSVAWGDYGYTF
j_gene: TRBJ2-3; d_gene: NA; v_gene: TRBV5-1; abundance: NA; CDR3nt: TGCGCCAGCGGCCGGGGTCAGGTCCCAGATACGCAGTATTTT; CDR3aa: CASGRGQVPDTQYF
j_gene: TRBJ2-2; d_gene: NA; v_gene: TRBV7-2; abundance: NA; CDR3nt: TGTGCCAGCAGCTTCAGCAGGGTCAACACCGGGGAGCTGTTTTTT; CDR3aa: CASSFSRVNTGELFF
j_gene: TRBJ2-7; d_gene: NA; v_gene: TRBV7-2; abundance: many; CDR3nt: TGTGCCAGCAGCTATGAGGGCCTAGACCGTCTCGAGCAGTACTTC; CDR3aa: CASSYEGLDRLEQYF
j_gene: TRBJ2-1; d_gene: TRBD1; v_gene: TRBV20-1; abundance: NA; CDR3nt: TGCAGTGCTAGACCCAATACGGGGACAGGGTCTTTGGGGGAGCAGTTCTTC; CDR3aa: CSARPNTGTGSLGEQFF
j_gene: TRBJ2-2; d_gene: NA; v_gene: TRBV7-8; abundance: NA; CDR3nt: TGTGCCAGCAGCTTAACAGGATTCTTCACCGGGGAGCTGTTTTTT; CDR3aa: CASSLTGFFTGELFF
j_gene: TRBJ1-5; d_gene: TRBD1; v_gene: TRBV6-8; abundance: NA; CDR3nt: TGTGCCAGCAGTTCTATTACTTCGGACAGGGGACTGGGTCAGCCCCAGCATTTT; CDR3aa: CASSSITSDRGLGQPQHF
j_gene: TRBJ1-1; d_gene: NA; v_gene: TRBV7-2; abundance: NA; CDR3nt: TGTGCCAGCAGCTCAGGGGAGGGGGGCACTGAAGCTTTCTTT; CDR3aa: CASSSGEGGTEAFF
j_gene: TRBJ1-4; d_gene: NA; v_gene: TRBV7-9; abundance: once; CDR3nt: TGTGCCAGCGGACCGGCAACTAATGAAAAACTGTTTTTT; CDR3aa: CASGPATNEKLFF
j_gene: TRBJ2-7; d_gene: NA; v_gene: TRBV5-3; abundance: NA; CDR3nt: TGTGCCAGCAGCTTGGACCCCGGGACGGGCTTCGAGCAGTACTTC; CDR3aa: CASSLDPGTGFEQYF
j_gene: TRBJ1-1; d_gene: TRBD1; v_gene: TRBV7-6; abundance: NA; CDR3nt: TGTGCCAGCAGCCCGGGACAGGGAGTCACTGAAGCTTTCTTT; CDR3aa: CASSPGQGVTEAFF
j_gene: TRBJ2-1; d_gene: TRBD2; v_gene: TRBV7-9; abundance: NA; CDR3nt: TGTGCCAGCAGCTTATCGCTAGCGGGATCCTTCTCCTACAATGAGCAGTTCTTC; CDR3aa: CASSLSLAGSFSYNEQFF
j_gene: TRBJ1-5; d_gene: NA; v_gene: TRBV6-6; abundance: few; CDR3nt: TGTGTTTTAGGTGGGACACTACTTCTCGGTCAGCCCCAGCATTTT; CDR3aa: CVLGGTLLLGQPQHF
j_gene: TRBJ1-2; d_gene: NA; v_gene: TRBV6-4; abundance: few; CDR3nt: TGTGCCAGCAGCCCTAGGACGGGAAACTATGGCTACACCTTC; CDR3aa: CASSPRTGNYGYTF
j_gene: TRBJ2-5; d_gene: TRBD2; v_gene: TRBV6-2/TRBV6-3; abundance: NA; CDR3nt: TGTGCCAGCAGCCGAGCAGCGGGAGGTTTTAAGACCCAGTACTTC; CDR3aa: CASSRAAGGFKTQYF
j_gene: TRBJ2-1; d_gene: NA; v_gene: TRBV30; abundance: NA; CDR3nt: TGTGCCTGGAGCCGGTCCCACAATGAGCAGTTCTTC; CDR3aa: CAWSRSHNEQFF
j_gene: TRBJ1-5; d_gene: NA; v_gene: TRBV19; abundance: NA; CDR3nt: TGTGCCAGTAGTAGAGGACAGAACAATCAGCCCCAGCATTTT; CDR3aa: CASSRGQNNQPQHF
j_gene: TRBJ1-6; d_gene: NA; v_gene: TRBV4-1; abundance: NA; CDR3nt: TGCGCCAGCAGCCAAGATCCCAATAGTTCCGAGAATTCACCCCTCCACTTT; CDR3aa: CASSQDPNSSENSPLHF
j_gene: TRBJ1-2; d_gene: NA; v_gene: TRBV20-1; abundance: few; CDR3nt: TGCAGTGCTACCCGGAGTGTATATGGCTACACCTTC; CDR3aa: CSATRSVYGYTF
j_gene: TRBJ1-4; d_gene: NA; v_gene: TRBV7-6; abundance: many; CDR3nt: TGTGCCAGCAGCTCCCGGAATGAAAAACTGTTTTTT; CDR3aa: CASSSRNEKLFF
j_gene: TRBJ1-6; d_gene: NA; v_gene: TRBV10-3; abundance: once; CDR3nt: TGTGCCATCAGTGCTACCTGGACGGATAATTCACCCCTCCACTTT; CDR3aa: CAISATWTDNSPLHF
j_gene: TRBJ2-1; d_gene: NA; v_gene: TRBV6-2/TRBV6-3; abundance: few; CDR3nt: TGTGCCGGCAGAAGTAGTGGCGGGAACGAGCAGTTCTTC; CDR3aa: CAGRSSGGNEQFF
j_gene: TRBJ2-3; d_gene: TRBD2; v_gene: TRBV7-3; abundance: NA; CDR3nt: TGTGCCAGCAGCTACGGGAGGACAGATACGCAGTATTTT; CDR3aa: CASSYGRTDTQYF
j_gene: TRBJ2-1; d_gene: TRBD1; v_gene: TRBV7-9; abundance: few; CDR3nt: TGTGCCAGCACCCACAGTCCGGGACAGGGGGTTTTCAATGAGCAGTTCTTC; CDR3aa: CASTHSPGQGVFNEQFF
j_gene: TRBJ2-1; d_gene: TRBD2; v_gene: TRBV6-6; abundance: NA; CDR3nt: TGTGCCAGCATGTTTGGCAGGGGATTACCGGGACTAGCGGGAAACAATGAGCAGTTCTTC; CDR3aa: CASMFGRGLPGLAGNNEQFF
j_gene: TRBJ2-1; d_gene: TRBD1; v_gene: TRBV7-2; abundance: few; CDR3nt: TGTGCCAGCAGCTTAGGCAGGGGGTGGAGGAATGAGCAGTTCTTC; CDR3aa: CASSLGRGWRNEQFF